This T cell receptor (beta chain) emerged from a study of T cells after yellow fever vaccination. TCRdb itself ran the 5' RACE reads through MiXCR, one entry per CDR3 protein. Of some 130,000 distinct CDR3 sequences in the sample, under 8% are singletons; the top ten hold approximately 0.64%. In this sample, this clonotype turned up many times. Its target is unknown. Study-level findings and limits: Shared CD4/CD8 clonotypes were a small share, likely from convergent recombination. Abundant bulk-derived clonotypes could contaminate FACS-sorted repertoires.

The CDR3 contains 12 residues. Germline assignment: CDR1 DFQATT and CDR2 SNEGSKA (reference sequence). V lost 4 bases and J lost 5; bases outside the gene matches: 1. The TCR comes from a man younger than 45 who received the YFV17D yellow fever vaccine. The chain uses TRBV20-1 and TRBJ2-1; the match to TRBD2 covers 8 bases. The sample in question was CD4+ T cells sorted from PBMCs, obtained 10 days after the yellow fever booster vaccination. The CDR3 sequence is CSANSGNNEQFF. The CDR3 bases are TGCAGTGCTAATAGCGGGAACAATGAGCAGTTCTTC.